This TCR beta chain originates from a study of blood T cells in healthy people across ages. The V and J ends lost 1 base and 6 bases respectively, with 14 bases between them. This CDR3 is built from 15 residues. The germline CDR1 and CDR2 sequences are SGHVS and FQNEAQ. Combining a sample-barcoded 5' primer with a J-beta primer mix, a second PCR ran for roughly 7 to 12 cycles. Each cDNA molecule carried a tag from a template-switch adaptor that contained 12 random nucleotides. Sequencing recovered at least 3 million CDR3-containing paired-end reads from each sample. MiXCR, run by TCRdb on the 5' RACE reads, gives a single entry per CDR3 protein. The sample consists of 720,000 or so distinct CDR3 sequences, about 43% of them appearing once. This clonotype has more than one count but fewer than ten. Antigen unknown. Study conclusions and caveats: Greater diversity and more naive CD4+ cells were seen in long-lived donors than in aged donors. CMV status of donors was not determined, possibly confounding expanded clonotype changes.

Sequenced input: blood. This sequence was found in an elderly man in good health. The chain joins TRBV7-8 to TRBJ2-3, with D perhaps TRBD2 (6 bases). The DNA of the CDR3 is TGTGCCAGCAGCTTAGGGGCGGGGACCCTGGATACGCAGTATTTT. It translates to CASSLGAGTLDTQYF.